The table lists the clone carrying this T cell receptor (beta chain) with a few counts. The sample has other DNA sequences that encode this CDR3 too. The data belong to a study of blood T cell repertoires in COVID-19. For the study at large: COVID-19 samples from acute and convalescent phases originated in the United States, Italy and Spain. PBMCs, B-cell-depleted T cells, or T cells provided the cDNA or gDNA that made up the material.

Participant age was roughly 18 to 90 years, and participants resided in roughly 25 US areas. Cohorts were determined from participant-reported clinical history. The CDR3 has 14 residues. Germline V CDR1 and CDR2: MGHDK, SYGVNS. V shed 0 bases and J shed 3 bases, with 7 bases lying between them. Sequencing was performed with immunoSEQ multiplex PCR; in TCRdb, only in-frame clones are kept and a portion is missing. The sample has about 300,000 clones; about 89% are singletons. The source is a woman younger than 30 who had recovered from COVID-19. The source material was PBMCs or T cells enriched from blood (not recorded which). The chain recombines TRBV25-1 with TRBJ2-3; the D is unclear. The CDR3 region has the DNA TGTGCCAGCAGTGAATATAGCTTAACAGATACGCAGTATTTT. Encoded protein: CASSEYSLTDTQYF. The full variable domain, its missing parts supplied by reference TRBV25-1 and TRBJ2-3, is EADIYQTPRYLVIGTGKKITLECSQTMGHDKMYWYQQDPGMELHLIHYSYGVNSTEKGDLSSESTVSRIRTEHFPLTLESARPSHTSQYLCASSEYSLTDTQYFGPGTRLTVL.